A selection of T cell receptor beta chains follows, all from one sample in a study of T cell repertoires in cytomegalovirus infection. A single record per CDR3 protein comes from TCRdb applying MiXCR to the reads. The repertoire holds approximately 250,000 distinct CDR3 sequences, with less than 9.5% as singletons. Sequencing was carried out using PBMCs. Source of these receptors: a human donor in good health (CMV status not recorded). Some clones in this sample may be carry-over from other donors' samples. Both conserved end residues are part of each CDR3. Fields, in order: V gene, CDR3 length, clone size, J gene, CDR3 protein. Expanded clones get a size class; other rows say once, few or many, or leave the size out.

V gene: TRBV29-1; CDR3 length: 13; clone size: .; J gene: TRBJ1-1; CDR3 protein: CSVVQGSNTEAFF
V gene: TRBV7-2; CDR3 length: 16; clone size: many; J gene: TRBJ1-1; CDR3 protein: CASSLVWARRGTEAFF
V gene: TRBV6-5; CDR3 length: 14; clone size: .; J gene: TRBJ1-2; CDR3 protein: CASSTPGSLYGYTF
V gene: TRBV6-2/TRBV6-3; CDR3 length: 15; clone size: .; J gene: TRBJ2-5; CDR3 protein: CASESLAEPQETQYF
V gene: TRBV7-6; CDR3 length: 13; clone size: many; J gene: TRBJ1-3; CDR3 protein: CASSLSQVGTIYF
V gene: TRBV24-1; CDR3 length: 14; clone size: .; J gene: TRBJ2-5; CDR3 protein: CATSEGDWQETQYF
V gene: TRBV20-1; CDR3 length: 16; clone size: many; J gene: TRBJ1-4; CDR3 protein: CSASNRETGSGEKLFF
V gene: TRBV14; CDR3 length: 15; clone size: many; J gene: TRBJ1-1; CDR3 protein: CASSQRTGGRTEAFF
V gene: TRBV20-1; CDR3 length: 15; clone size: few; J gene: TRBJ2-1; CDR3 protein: CSASGSGGAGNEQFF
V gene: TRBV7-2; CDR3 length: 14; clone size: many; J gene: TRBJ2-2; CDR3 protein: CASSLYKEAGELFF
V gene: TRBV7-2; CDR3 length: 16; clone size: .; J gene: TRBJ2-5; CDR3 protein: CASSLFGGGAGETQYF
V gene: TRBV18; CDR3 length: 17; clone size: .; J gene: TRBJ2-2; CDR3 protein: CASSPVTRDLNTGELFF
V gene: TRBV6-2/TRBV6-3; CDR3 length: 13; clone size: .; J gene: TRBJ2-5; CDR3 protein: CASSYQGGETQYF
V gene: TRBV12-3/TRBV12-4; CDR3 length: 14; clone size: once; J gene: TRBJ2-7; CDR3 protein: CASSVDTAGYEQYF
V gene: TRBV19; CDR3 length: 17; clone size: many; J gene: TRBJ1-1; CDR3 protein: CASSRSGTGGMNTEAFF
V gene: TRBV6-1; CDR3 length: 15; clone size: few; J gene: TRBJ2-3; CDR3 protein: CASSITGTSTDTQYF
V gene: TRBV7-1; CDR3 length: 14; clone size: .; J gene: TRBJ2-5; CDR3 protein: CASMTGTYGETQYF
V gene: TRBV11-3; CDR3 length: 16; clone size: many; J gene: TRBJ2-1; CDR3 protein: CASSRLGTGGYNEQFF
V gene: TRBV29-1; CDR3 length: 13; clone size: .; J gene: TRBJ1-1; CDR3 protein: CSAPRGATAGKLF
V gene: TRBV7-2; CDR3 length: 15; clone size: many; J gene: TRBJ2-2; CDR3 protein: CASRPGTGVRGELFF
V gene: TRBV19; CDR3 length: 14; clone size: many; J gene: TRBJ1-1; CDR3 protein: CASSAPKANTEAFF
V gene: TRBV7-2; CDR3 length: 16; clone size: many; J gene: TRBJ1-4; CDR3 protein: CASSLSMGLSNEKLFF
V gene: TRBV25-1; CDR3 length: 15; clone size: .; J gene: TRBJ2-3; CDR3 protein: CASSVGRVFTDTQYF
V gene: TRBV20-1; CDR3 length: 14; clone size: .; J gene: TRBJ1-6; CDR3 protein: CSAREGHPNSPLHF
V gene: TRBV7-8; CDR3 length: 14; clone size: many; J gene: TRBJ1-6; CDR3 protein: CASSSGQGNSPLHF
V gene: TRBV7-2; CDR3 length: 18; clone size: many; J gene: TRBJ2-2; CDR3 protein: CASSRTTSGAWSNGELFF
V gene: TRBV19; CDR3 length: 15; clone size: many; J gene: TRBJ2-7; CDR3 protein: CASMPRQKDSYEQYF
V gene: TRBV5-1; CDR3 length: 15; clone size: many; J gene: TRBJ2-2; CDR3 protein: CASSLVLRNTGELFF
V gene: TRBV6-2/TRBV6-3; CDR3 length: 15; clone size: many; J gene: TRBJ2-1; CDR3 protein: CASTRTPTAYNEQFF
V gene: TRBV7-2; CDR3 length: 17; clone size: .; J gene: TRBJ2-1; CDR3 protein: CASSLVTGTSGGGSQFF
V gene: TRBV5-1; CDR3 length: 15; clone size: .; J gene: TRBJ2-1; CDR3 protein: CASSFRGQSYNEQFF
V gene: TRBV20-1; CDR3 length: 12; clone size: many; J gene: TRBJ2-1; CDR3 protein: CSARRPPDEQFF
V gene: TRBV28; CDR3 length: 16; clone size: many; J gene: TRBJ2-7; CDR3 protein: CASILFAGAVAYEQYF
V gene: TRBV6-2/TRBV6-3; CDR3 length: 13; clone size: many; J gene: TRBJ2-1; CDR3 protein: CASSLAGVGEQFF
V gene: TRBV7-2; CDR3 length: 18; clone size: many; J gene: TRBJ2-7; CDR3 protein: CASSPTGQTIFTSYEQYF
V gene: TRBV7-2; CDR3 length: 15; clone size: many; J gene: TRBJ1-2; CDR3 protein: CASSLAPLFNYGYTF
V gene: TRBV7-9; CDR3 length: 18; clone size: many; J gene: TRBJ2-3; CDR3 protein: CASSFGTGTSELTDTQYF
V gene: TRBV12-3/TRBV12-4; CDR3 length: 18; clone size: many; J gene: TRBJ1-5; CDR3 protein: CASSLGPGTGGVNQPQHF
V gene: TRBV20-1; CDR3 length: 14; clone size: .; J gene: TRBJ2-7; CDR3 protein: CSASTSGSIYEQYF
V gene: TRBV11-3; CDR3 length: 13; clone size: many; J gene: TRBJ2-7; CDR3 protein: CASSFSYRDEQYF
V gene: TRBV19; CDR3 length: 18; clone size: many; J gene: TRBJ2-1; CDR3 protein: CASSIVSGTSGRWNEQFF
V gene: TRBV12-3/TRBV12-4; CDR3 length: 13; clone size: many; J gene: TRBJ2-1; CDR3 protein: CASSPDSYNEQFF
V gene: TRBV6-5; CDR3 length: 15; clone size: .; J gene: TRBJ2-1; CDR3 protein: CASSFGGGGRNEQFF
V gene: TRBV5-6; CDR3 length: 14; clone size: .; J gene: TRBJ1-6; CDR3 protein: CASSLVQSDSPLHF
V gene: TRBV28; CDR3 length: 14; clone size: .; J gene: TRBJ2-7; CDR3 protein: CASKPRGKAYEQYF
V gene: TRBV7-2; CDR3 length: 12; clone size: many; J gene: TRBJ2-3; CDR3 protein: CASSSDAPAQYF
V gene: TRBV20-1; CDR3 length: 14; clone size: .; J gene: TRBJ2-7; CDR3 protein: CSALPRTSGYEQYF
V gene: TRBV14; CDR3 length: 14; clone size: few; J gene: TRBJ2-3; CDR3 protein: CASSLGTYTDTQYF
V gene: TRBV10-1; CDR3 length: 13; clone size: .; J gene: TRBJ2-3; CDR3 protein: CASSDRPIDTQYF
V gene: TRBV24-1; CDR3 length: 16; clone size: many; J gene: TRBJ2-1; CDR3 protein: CATSGRGQSGDNEQFF
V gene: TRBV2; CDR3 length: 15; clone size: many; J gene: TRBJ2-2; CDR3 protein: CASSEARLNTGELFF
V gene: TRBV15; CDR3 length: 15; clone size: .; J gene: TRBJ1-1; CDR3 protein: CATSRGGQEGSEAFF
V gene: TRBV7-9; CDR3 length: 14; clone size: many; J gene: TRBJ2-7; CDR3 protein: CASSPEDSYNEQYF